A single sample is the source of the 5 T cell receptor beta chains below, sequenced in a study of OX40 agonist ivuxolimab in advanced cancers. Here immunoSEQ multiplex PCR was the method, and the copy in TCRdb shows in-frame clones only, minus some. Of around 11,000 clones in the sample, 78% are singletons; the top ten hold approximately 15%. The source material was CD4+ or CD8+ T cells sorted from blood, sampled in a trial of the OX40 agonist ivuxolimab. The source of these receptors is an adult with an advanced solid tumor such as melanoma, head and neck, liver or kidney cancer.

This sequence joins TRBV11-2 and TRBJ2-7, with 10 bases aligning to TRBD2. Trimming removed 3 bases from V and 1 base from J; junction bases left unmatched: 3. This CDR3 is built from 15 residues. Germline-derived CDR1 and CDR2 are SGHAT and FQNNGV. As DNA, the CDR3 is TGTGCCAGCAGCTTGGTAGCGGGGGGATCCTACGAGCAGTACTTC. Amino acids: CASSLVAGGSYEQYF.

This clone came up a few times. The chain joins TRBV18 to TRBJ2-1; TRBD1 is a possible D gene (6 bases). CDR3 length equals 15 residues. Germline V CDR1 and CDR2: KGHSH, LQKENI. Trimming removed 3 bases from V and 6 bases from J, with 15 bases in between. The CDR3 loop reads CASSPLDTGINEQFF. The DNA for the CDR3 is TGTGCCAGCTCACCCCTAGATACAGGGATCAATGAGCAGTTCTTC.

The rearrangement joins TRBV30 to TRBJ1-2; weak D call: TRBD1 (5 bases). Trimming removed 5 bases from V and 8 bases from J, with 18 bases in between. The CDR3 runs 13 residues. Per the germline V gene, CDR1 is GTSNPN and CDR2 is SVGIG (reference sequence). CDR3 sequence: CAWGWDSGGGYTF. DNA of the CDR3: TGTGCCTGGGGCTGGGACTCCGGAGGCGGCTACACCTTC.

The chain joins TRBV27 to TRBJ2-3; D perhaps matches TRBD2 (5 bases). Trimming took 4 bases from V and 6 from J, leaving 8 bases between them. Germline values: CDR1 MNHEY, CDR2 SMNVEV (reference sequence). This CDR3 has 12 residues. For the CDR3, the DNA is TGTGCCAGCAGTTGGACTGGGGATACGCAGTATTTT. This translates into CASSWTGDTQYF.

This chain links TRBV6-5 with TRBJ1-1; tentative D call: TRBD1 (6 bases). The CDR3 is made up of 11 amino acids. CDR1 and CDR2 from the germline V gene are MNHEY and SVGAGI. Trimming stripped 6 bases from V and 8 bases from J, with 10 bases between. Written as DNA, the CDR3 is TGTGCCAGCAGCAGGGGTATGGAAGCTTTCTTT. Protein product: CASSRGMEAFF.